These T cell receptor beta chains were read from a single sample in a study of blood T cell repertoires in COVID-19. Assay used: immunoSEQ multiplex PCR; TCRdb lists only in-frame clones, some missing. The repertoire holds 110,000 to 150,000 clones, with about 89% as singletons. Sequenced sample: peripheral blood. These receptors came from a man aged 55 to 70 with active or convalescent COVID-19. The CDR3 runs from the conserved cysteine through the conserved F or W. A D gene is named only where the DNA matches it firmly. Only part of the rows carry a size: once, few, many, or a class if the clone is expanded.

V: TRBV21-1; size: .; D: .; J: TRBJ1-6; CDR3: CASSPSRRYNSPLHF; DNA: TGTGCCAGCAGCCCCTCAAGGAGGTATAATTCACCCCTCCACTTT
V: TRBV6-2/TRBV6-3; size: .; D: .; J: TRBJ2-5; CDR3: CASSYSNGLQETQYF; DNA: TGTGCCAGCAGTTACTCGAATGGGCTCCAAGAGACCCAGTACTTC
V: TRBV4-2; size: .; D: .; J: TRBJ1-5; CDR3: CASSQSRGGNQPQHF; DNA: TGTGCCAGCAGCCAATCTCGGGGTGGCAATCAGCCCCAGCATTTT
V: TRBV5-5; size: .; D: TRBD1; J: TRBJ1-4; CDR3: CASSLHGTGNEKLFF; DNA: TGTGCCAGCAGCTTACACGGGACAGGGAATGAAAAACTGTTTTTT
V: TRBV3-1/TRBV3-2; size: .; D: TRBD1; J: TRBJ2-6; CDR3: CASSQRQGGSFGANVLTF; DNA: TGTGCCAGCAGCCAAAGACAGGGGGGGAGCTTTGGGGCCAACGTCCTGACTTTC
V: TRBV5-6; size: .; D: .; J: TRBJ2-1; CDR3: CASSLGHSSSYNEQFF; DNA: TGTGCCAGCAGCTTGGGACATTCGAGCTCCTACAATGAGCAGTTCTTC
V: TRBV7-3; size: .; D: .; J: TRBJ2-3; CDR3: CASSLGGPVDTQYF; DNA: TGTGCCAGCAGCTTGGGGGGGCCGGTAGATACGCAGTATTTT
V: TRBV30; size: .; D: .; J: TRBJ1-3; CDR3: CAWSVLSGNGNTIYF; DNA: TGTGCCTGGAGTGTACTCTCAGGGAACGGAAACACCATATATTTT
V: TRBV24-1; size: .; D: TRBD2; J: TRBJ2-7; CDR3: CATRGSGGSEQYF; DNA: TGTGCCACCAGAGGCTCCGGCGGGAGCGAGCAGTACTTC
V: TRBV6-1; size: .; D: TRBD1; J: TRBJ1-4; CDR3: CASSEGTGGSREKLFF; DNA: TGTGCCAGCAGTGAAGGGACAGGGGGCTCTCGGGAAAAACTGTTTTTT
V: TRBV6-2/TRBV6-3; size: .; D: .; J: TRBJ1-3; CDR3: CASSYQVRSGNTIYF; DNA: TGTGCCAGCAGTTACCAGGTTCGCTCTGGAAACACCATATATTTT
V: TRBV28; size: .; D: .; J: TRBJ1-2; CDR3: CASSSPNRDYYGYTF; DNA: TGTGCCAGCAGTTCCCCCAACAGGGATTATTATGGCTACACCTTC
V: TRBV19; size: .; D: .; J: TRBJ2-5; CDR3: CASSTQETQYF; DNA: TGTGCCAGTAGTACTCAAGAGACCCAGTACTTC
V: TRBV24-1; size: .; D: .; J: TRBJ2-2; CDR3: CATQDLPDRELFF; DNA: TGTGCCACCCAGGACCTCCCGGACAGGGAGCTGTTTTTT
V: TRBV7-2; size: .; D: TRBD2; J: TRBJ2-3; CDR3: CASSLLGSGVTDTQYF; DNA: TGTGCCAGCAGCTTACTTGGTAGCGGGGTCACAGATACGCAGTATTTT
V: TRBV30; size: .; D: TRBD1; J: TRBJ1-5; CDR3: CAWSGPGQRNQPQHF; DNA: TGTGCCTGGAGCGGGCCGGGACAGCGCAATCAGCCCCAGCATTTT
V: TRBV5-8; size: .; D: .; J: TRBJ1-2; CDR3: CASSLGFRGYTF; DNA: TGTGCCAGCAGCTTGGGTTTTAGAGGCTACACCTTC
V: TRBV9; size: .; D: TRBD1; J: TRBJ1-5; CDR3: CASSPSGRGLQPQHF; DNA: TGTGCCAGCAGCCCTTCTGGCAGGGGGCTTCAGCCCCAGCATTTT
V: TRBV28; size: .; D: TRBD2; J: TRBJ2-7; CDR3: CASSRGSSYEQYF; DNA: TGTGCCAGCAGCCGCGGGAGTTCCTACGAGCAGTACTTC
V: TRBV6-2/TRBV6-3; size: .; D: .; J: TRBJ1-5; CDR3: CASSYPPGGPQHF; DNA: TGTGCCAGCAGTTACCCGCCCGGCGGGCCCCAGCATTTT
V: TRBV6-2/TRBV6-3; size: .; D: TRBD1; J: TRBJ2-3; CDR3: CASSYSGTGVTDTQYF; DNA: TGTGCCAGCAGTTACTCCGGGACAGGCGTCACAGATACGCAGTATTTT
V: TRBV12-5; size: .; D: TRBD2; J: TRBJ2-1; CDR3: CASAPGLAGDNEQFF; DNA: TGTGCTAGTGCCCCTGGACTAGCGGGAGACAATGAGCAGTTCTTC
V: TRBV10-3; size: .; D: .; J: TRBJ2-7; CDR3: CAISGTGTYEQYF; DNA: TGTGCCATCAGTGGGACGGGGACCTACGAGCAGTACTTC
V: TRBV28; size: .; D: .; J: TRBJ1-1; CDR3: CASSLDSEAFF; DNA: TGTGCCAGCAGCTTGGACAGTGAAGCTTTCTTT
V: TRBV7-3; size: .; D: .; J: TRBJ2-2; CDR3: CASSSWDSLNTGELFF; DNA: TGTGCCAGCAGCTCCTGGGACTCTTTGAACACCGGGGAGCTGTTTTTT
V: TRBV2; size: once; D: .; J: TRBJ1-4; CDR3: CASKFSEVANEKLFF; DNA: TGTGCCAGCAAATTCTCTGAGGTAGCTAATGAAAAACTGTTTTTT
V: TRBV24-1; size: .; D: .; J: TRBJ1-5; CDR3: CATSDSSFSNQPQHF; DNA: TGTGCCACCAGTGATTCAAGCTTTAGCAATCAGCCCCAGCATTTT
V: TRBV7-9; size: .; D: TRBD2; J: TRBJ2-7; CDR3: CASGSGTSDYEQYF; DNA: TGTGCCAGCGGATCCGGGACTAGCGACTACGAGCAGTACTTC
V: TRBV28; size: .; D: .; J: TRBJ1-3; CDR3: CASSPAHAGLISGNTIYF; DNA: TGTGCCAGCAGTCCTGCCCATGCGGGACTAATCTCTGGAAACACCATATATTTT
V: TRBV19; size: .; D: TRBD1; J: TRBJ1-4; CDR3: CASLHLGQGPTELFF; DNA: TGTGCCAGTTTACACCTTGGACAGGGACCCACCGAACTGTTTTTT
V: TRBV19; size: .; D: .; J: TRBJ1-1; CDR3: CASSIGAFAEAFF; DNA: TGTGCCAGTAGTATAGGAGCATTCGCTGAAGCTTTCTTT
V: TRBV6-6; size: .; D: .; J: TRBJ1-2; CDR3: CASSFDSYGYTF; DNA: TGTGCCAGCTCTTTTGACAGCTATGGCTACACCTTC
V: TRBV4-3; size: .; D: .; J: TRBJ2-2; CDR3: CASSPQTANTGELFF; DNA: TGCGCCAGCAGCCCCCAGACAGCGAACACCGGGGAGCTGTTTTTT
V: TRBV19; size: .; D: TRBD2; J: TRBJ2-2; CDR3: CASSLNLGTSGGSGELFF; DNA: TGTGCCAGTAGTCTCAACCTCGGGACTAGCGGGGGGTCCGGGGAGCTGTTTTTT
V: TRBV7-8; size: .; D: TRBD2; J: TRBJ2-7; CDR3: CASSLGSSGGEQYF; DNA: TGTGCCAGCAGCTTAGGGTCTAGCGGGGGGGAGCAGTACTTC
V: TRBV7-2; size: once; D: .; J: TRBJ1-1; CDR3: CASSFRGRGIGTEAFF; DNA: TGTGCCAGCAGCTTTAGGGGGAGGGGGATTGGGACTGAAGCTTTCTTT
V: TRBV30; size: .; D: .; J: TRBJ1-2; CDR3: CAYHRVYGYTF; DNA: TGTGCCTATCACAGGGTCTATGGCTACACCTTC
V: TRBV19; size: .; D: TRBD1; J: TRBJ2-1; CDR3: CASSRDRGPVNEQFF; DNA: TGTGCCAGTAGTCGGGACAGGGGGCCAGTCAATGAGCAGTTCTTC
V: TRBV12-3/TRBV12-4; size: .; D: .; J: TRBJ1-2; CDR3: CASSLDYYGYTF; DNA: TGTGCCAGCAGTCTAGACTACTATGGCTACACCTTC
V: TRBV28; size: .; D: .; J: TRBJ2-7; CDR3: CASTVSFDYEQYF; DNA: TGTGCCAGTACGGTGAGTTTCGATTACGAGCAGTACTTC
V: TRBV28; size: .; D: .; J: TRBJ2-5; CDR3: CASSSPAAFQETQYF; DNA: TGTGCCAGCAGCTCACCGGCGGCCTTTCAAGAGACCCAGTACTTC
V: TRBV6-5; size: .; D: .; J: TRBJ1-2; CDR3: CASTNRPVSNYGYTF; DNA: TGTGCCAGCACCAACAGGCCCGTATCTAACTATGGCTACACCTTC
V: TRBV30; size: .; D: TRBD2; J: TRBJ2-1; CDR3: CACFPGGRVDEQFF; DNA: TGTGCCTGCTTCCCTGGCGGGAGGGTCGATGAGCAGTTCTTC
V: TRBV21-1; size: .; D: .; J: TRBJ2-5; CDR3: CASSTMGGRLQETQYF; DNA: TGTGCCAGCAGCACCATGGGGGGACGTTTGCAAGAGACCCAGTACTTC
V: TRBV5-5; size: .; D: TRBD1; J: TRBJ2-1; CDR3: CATKGGPLSYNEQFF; DNA: TGTGCCACCAAAGGGGGCCCTCTCTCCTACAATGAGCAGTTCTTC
V: TRBV2; size: .; D: .; J: TRBJ2-7; CDR3: CASSLTRVNEQYF; DNA: TGTGCCAGCAGCCTCACCCGGGTTAACGAGCAGTACTTC
V: TRBV7-3; size: .; D: .; J: TRBJ2-2; CDR3: CASSSRHGTGELFF; DNA: TGTGCCAGCAGCTCCCGACACGGCACCGGGGAGCTGTTTTTT
V: TRBV20-1; size: .; D: .; J: TRBJ1-2; CDR3: CSVEVVAGYTF; DNA: TGCAGTGTTGAGGTGGTAGCGGGCTACACCTTC
V: TRBV28; size: .; D: .; J: TRBJ1-2; CDR3: CASSLGARGYGYTF; DNA: TGTGCCAGCAGCTTAGGGGCCAGGGGCTATGGCTACACCTTC
V: TRBV19; size: few; D: TRBD2; J: TRBJ2-2; CDR3: CASSMASGGATGELFF; DNA: TGTGCCAGTAGTATGGCTAGCGGGGGGGCCACCGGGGAGCTGTTTTTT
V: TRBV3-1/TRBV3-2; size: .; D: .; J: TRBJ2-1; CDR3: CASSKTPGNEQFF; DNA: TGTGCCAGCAGCAAAACCCCAGGTAATGAGCAGTTCTTC
V: TRBV20-1; size: once; D: TRBD1; J: TRBJ1-5; CDR3: CSASSLGQTYSNQPQHF; DNA: TGCAGTGCGAGTTCGTTGGGACAGACCTATAGCAATCAGCCCCAGCATTTT
V: TRBV7-9; size: .; D: .; J: TRBJ2-3; CDR3: CASSFSGEGTDTQYF; DNA: TGTGCCAGCAGCTTCTCAGGGGAAGGGACAGATACGCAGTATTTT
V: TRBV19; size: .; D: .; J: TRBJ1-2; CDR3: CASMQGTPYNYGYTF; DNA: TGTGCCAGTATGCAGGGGACCCCCTATAACTATGGCTACACCTTC
V: TRBV30; size: .; D: TRBD1; J: TRBJ2-2; CDR3: CAWSTGVPGELFF; DNA: TGTGCCTGGAGTACAGGGGTACCCGGGGAGCTGTTTTTT